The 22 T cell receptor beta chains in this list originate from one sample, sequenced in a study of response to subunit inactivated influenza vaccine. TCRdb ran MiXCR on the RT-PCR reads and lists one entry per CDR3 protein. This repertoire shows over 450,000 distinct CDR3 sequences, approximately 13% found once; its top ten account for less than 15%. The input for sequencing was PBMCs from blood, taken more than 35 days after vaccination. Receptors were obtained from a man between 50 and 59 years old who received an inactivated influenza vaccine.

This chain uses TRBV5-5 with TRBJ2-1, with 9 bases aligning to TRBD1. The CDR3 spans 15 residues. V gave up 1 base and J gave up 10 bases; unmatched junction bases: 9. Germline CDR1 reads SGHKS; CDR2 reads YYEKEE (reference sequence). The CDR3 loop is CASSLLGQGIREQFF. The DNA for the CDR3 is TGTGCCAGCAGCTTGTTGGGACAGGGAATCAGGGAGCAGTTCTTC.

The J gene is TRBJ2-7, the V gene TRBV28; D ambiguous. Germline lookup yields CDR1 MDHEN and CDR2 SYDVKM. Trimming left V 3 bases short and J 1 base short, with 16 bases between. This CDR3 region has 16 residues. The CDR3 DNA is TGTGCCAGCAGTTTTCAGTGGACGGATAATTCCTACGAGCAGTACTTC. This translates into CASSFQWTDNSYEQYF.

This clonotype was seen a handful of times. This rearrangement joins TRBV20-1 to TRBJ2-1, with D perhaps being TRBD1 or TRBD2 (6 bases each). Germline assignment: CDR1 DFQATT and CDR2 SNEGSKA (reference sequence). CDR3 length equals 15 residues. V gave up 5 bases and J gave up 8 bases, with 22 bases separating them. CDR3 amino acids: CSAPSQAVRGHEQFF. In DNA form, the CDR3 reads TGCAGTGCTCCCTCCCAGGCGGTCCGGGGGCATGAGCAGTTCTTC.

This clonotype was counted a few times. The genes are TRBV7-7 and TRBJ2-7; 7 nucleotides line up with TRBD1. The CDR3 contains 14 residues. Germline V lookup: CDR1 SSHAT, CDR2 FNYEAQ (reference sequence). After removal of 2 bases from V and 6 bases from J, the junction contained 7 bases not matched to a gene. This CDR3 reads CASSLLTGSAEQYF. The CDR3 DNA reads TGTGCCAGCAGCTTATTGACAGGGTCGGCCGAGCAGTACTTC. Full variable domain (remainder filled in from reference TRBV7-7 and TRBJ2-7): GAGVSQSPRYKVTKRGQDVTLRCDPISSHATLYWYQQALGQGPEFLTYFNYEAQPDKSGLPSDRFSAERPEGSISTLTIQRTEQRDSAMYRCASSLLTGSAEQYFGPGTRLTVT.

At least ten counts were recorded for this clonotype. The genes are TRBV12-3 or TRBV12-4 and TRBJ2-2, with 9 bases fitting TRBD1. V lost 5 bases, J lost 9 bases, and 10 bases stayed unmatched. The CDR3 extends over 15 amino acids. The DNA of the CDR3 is TGTGCCAGCAGTCTACCGGGACAGGGTGTCCGGGAGCTGTTTTTT. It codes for CASSLPGQGVRELFF.

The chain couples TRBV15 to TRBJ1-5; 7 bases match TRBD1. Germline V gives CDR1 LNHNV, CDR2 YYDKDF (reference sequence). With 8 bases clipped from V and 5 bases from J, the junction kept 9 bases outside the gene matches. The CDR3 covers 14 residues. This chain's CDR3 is CATSSGGRYQPQHF. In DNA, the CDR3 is TGTGCCACCTCGTCAGGGGGACGGTATCAGCCCCAGCATTTT.

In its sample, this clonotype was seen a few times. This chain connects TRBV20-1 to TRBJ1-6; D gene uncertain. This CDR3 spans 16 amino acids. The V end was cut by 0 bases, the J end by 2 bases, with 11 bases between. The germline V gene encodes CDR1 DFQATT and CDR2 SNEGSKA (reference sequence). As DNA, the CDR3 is TGCAGTGCTAGAGAGGGGTTTGGAGCCTATAATTCACCCCTCCACTTT. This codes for CSAREGFGAYNSPLHF.

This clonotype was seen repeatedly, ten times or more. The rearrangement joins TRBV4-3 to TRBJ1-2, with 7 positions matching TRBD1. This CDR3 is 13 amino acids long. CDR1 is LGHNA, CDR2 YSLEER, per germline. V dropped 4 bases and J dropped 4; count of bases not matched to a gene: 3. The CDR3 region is CASSPRQGYGYTF. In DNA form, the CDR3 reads TGCGCCAGCAGCCCCCGACAGGGCTATGGCTACACCTTC.

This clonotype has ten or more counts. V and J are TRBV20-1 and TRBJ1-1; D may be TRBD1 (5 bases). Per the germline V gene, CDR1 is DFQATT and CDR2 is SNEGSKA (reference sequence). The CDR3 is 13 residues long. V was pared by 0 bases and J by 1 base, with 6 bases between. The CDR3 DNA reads TGCAGTGCTAGAGATGGGGGGAACACTGAAGCTTTCTTT. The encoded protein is CSARDGGNTEAFF.

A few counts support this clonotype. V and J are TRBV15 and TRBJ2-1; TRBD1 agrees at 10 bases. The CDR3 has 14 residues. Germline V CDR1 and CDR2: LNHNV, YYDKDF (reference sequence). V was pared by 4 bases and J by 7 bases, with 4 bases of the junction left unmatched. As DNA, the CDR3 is TGTGCCACCAGCATCCGGGACAGGGGTAATGAGCAGTTCTTC. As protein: CATSIRDRGNEQFF. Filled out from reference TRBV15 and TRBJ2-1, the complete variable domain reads DAMVIQNPRYQVTQFGKPVTLSCSQTLNHNVMYWYQQKSSQAPKLLFHYYDKDFNNEADTPDNFQSRRPNTSFCFLDIRSPGLGDTAMYLCATSIRDRGNEQFFGPGTRLTVL.

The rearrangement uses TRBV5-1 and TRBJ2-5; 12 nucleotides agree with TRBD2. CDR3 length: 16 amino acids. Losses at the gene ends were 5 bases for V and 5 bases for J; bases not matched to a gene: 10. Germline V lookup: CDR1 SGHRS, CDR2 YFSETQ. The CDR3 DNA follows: TGCGCCAGCAGACCCCCTAGCGGGAGGGCCCTGGAGACCCAGTACTTC. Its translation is CASRPPSGRALETQYF.

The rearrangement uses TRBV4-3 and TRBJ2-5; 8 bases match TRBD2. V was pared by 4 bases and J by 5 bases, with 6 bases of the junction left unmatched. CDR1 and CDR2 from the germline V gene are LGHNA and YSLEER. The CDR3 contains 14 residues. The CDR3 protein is CASSLSGSHETQYF. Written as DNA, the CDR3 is TGCGCCAGCAGCCTCAGCGGGAGTCACGAGACCCAGTACTTC.

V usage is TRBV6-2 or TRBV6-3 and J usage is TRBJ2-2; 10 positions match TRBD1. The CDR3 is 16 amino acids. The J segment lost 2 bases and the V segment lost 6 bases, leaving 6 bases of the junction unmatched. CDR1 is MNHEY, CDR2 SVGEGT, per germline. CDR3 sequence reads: CASRIRQGANTGELFF. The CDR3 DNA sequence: TGTGCCAGCAGGATCAGACAGGGGGCAAACACCGGGGAGCTGTTTTTT.

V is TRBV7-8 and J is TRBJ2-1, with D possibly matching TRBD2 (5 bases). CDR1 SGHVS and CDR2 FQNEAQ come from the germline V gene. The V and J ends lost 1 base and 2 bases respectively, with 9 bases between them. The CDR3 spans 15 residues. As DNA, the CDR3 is TGTGCCAGCAGCTTAGGTTGGGAGACCTACAATGAGCAGTTCTTC. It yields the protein CASSLGWETYNEQFF.

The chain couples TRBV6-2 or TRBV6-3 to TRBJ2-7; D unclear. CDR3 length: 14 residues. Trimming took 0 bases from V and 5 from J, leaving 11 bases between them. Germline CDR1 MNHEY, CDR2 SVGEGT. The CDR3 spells CASSYSTRLDEQYF. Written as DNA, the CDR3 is TGTGCCAGCAGTTACTCGACAAGACTGGACGAGCAGTACTTC.

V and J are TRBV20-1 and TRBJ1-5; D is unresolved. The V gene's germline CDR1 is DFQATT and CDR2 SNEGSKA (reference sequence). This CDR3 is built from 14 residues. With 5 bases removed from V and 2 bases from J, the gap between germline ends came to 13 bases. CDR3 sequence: CSARPVRGNQPQHF. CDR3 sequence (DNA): TGCAGTGCTCGCCCCGTGAGGGGCAATCAGCCCCAGCATTTT.

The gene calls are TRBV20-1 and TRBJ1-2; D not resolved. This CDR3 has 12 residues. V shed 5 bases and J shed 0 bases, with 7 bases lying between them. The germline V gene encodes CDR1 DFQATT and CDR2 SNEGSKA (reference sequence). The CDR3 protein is CSAPPPNYGYTF. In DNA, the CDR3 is TGCAGTGCTCCACCTCCTAACTATGGCTACACCTTC.

For the CDR3, the DNA is TGTGCCAGCAGCCCCTTTGTCAGCCCGAACAATGAGCAGTTCTTC. Translated: CASSPFVSPNNEQFF. The V gene is TRBV7-2, the J gene TRBJ2-1; D remains ambiguous. V was shortened by 5 bases and J by 5 bases, with 16 bases between the two germline ends. The CDR3 has 15 residues. Germline-derived CDR1 and CDR2 are SGHTA and FQGNSA.

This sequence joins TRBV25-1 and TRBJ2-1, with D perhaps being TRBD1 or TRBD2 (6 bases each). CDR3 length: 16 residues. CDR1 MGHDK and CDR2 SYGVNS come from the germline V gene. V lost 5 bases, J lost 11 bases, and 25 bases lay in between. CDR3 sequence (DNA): TGTGCCAGCAGTTCTCAAGGGGGACTTCCCCCCAGGAAGCAGTTCTTC. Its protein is CASSSQGGLPPRKQFF.

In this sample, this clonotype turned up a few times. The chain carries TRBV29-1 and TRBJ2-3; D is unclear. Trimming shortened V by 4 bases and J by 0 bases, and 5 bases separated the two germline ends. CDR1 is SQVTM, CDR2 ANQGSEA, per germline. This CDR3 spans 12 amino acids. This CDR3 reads CSVASSTDTQYF. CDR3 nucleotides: TGCAGCGTTGCATCAAGCACAGATACGCAGTATTTT.

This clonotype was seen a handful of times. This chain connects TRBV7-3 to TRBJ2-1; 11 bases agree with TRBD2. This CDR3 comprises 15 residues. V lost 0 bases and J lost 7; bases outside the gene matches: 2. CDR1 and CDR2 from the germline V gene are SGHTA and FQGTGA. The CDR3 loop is CASSLTGTSGNEQFF. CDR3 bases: TGTGCCAGCAGCTTAACCGGGACTAGCGGTAATGAGCAGTTCTTC.

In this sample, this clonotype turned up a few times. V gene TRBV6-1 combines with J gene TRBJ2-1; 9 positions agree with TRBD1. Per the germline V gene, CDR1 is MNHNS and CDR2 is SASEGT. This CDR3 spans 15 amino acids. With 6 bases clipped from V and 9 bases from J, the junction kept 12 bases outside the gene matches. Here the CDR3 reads CASSADRGNSREQFF. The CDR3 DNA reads TGTGCCAGCAGCGCGGACAGGGGAAATTCTCGTGAGCAGTTCTTC.